This T cell receptor (beta chain) was retrieved from a study of T cell responses to AZD1222 COVID-19 vaccine. Findings of the study overall: CD4 TCRs linked to vaccination spanned spike, dominating at 160-218 and 743-854.

About this clone: Antigen: not known.

The table came from immunoSEQ multiplex PCR; TCRdb's copy has only in-frame clones and leaves some out. Seen here are roughly 110,000 clones, 90% observed once, and the top ten hold less than 9.5%. Second doses that came at about 4 or about 12 weeks were put together. Trimming pared 7 bases from V and 1 base from J, leaving 21 bases between. CDR3 length: 17 residues. Germline-derived CDR1 and CDR2 are SEHNR and FQNEAQ (reference sequence). This TCR came from an adult who received the AZD1222 COVID-19 vaccine. The chain uses TRBV7-9 and TRBJ2-3, with a tentative D call TRBD2 (5 bases). This material consisted of peripheral blood, taken 28 days after the second AZD1222 dose. For the CDR3, the DNA is TGTGCCAGCACCCCCATCGGAGGTCCGCGGGGCACAGATACGCAGTATTTT. Its translation is CASTPIGGPRGTDTQYF.